Listed below are T cell receptor beta chains from one sample, sequenced in a study of blood T cells in healthy people across ages. MiXCR, applied by TCRdb to the 5' RACE reads, yields one record per CDR3 protein. The sample consists of 950,000 to 1,200,000 distinct CDR3 sequences, under 40% of them appearing once. The source material was blood. Receptors were obtained from a young man in good health. The CDR3 runs from the conserved cysteine through the conserved F or W. The D gene is left open where the match is weak. Not every row has a clone size; where given, it reads once, few, many or a size class.

>few|NA|TRBV27|TRBJ1-5
CASSLSQVDQPQHF
TGTGCCAGCAGTTTATCGCAGGTTGACCAGCCCCAGCATTTT
>few|NA|TRBV4-3|TRBJ2-5
CASSQDTRIQETQYF
TGCGCCAGCAGCCAAGACACTAGAATCCAAGAGACCCAGTACTTC
>NA|NA|TRBV6-1|TRBJ2-1
CASSAGATYNEQFF
TGTGCCAGCAGCGCGGGGGCCACCTACAATGAGCAGTTCTTC
>once|NA|TRBV7-9|TRBJ1-1
CASTQGRGTEAFF
TGTGCCAGCACCCAGGGTAGGGGCACTGAAGCTTTCTTT
>few|NA|TRBV29-1|TRBJ1-2
CSVWSSNNYGYTF
TGCAGCGTTTGGAGTAGTAATAACTATGGCTACACCTTC
>many|NA|TRBV20-1|TRBJ2-1
CSAARDFSPSEQFF
TGCAGTGCAGCCCGGGACTTTTCACCCAGTGAGCAGTTCTTC
>NA|NA|TRBV4-2|TRBJ1-4
CASSHLPGLWPEKLFF
TGTGCCAGCAGCCACCTGCCGGGGCTATGGCCGGAAAAACTGTTTTTT
>NA|NA|TRBV15|TRBJ1-3
CATSTDRASGNTIYF
TGTGCCACCAGCACCGACAGAGCCTCTGGAAACACCATATATTTT
>once|TRBD1|TRBV27|TRBJ2-1
CASSASGGFEQFF
TGTGCCAGCAGTGCCTCAGGGGGCTTTGAGCAGTTCTTC
>few|NA|TRBV7-2|TRBJ2-3
CASSLAAIRTDTQYF
TGTGCCAGCAGCTTAGCTGCCATCCGAACAGATACGCAGTATTTT
>few|NA|TRBV7-9|TRBJ1-5
CASSFPGVNQPQHF
TGTGCCAGCAGCTTCCCTGGGGTAAATCAGCCCCAGCATTTT
>NA|NA|TRBV4-1|TRBJ1-2
CASSQVGQVVAYGYTF
TGCGCCAGCAGCCAAGTTGGGCAGGTCGTTGCGTATGGCTACACCTTC
>few|TRBD2|TRBV5-1|TRBJ2-1
CASSLYPSGTNNEQFF
TGCGCCAGCAGCTTGTATCCTAGCGGGACGAACAATGAGCAGTTCTTC
>once|NA|TRBV25-1|TRBJ2-2
CASSLQMGQPGELFF
TGTGCCAGCAGTCTGCAAATGGGACAACCCGGGGAGCTGTTTTTT
>NA|TRBD2|TRBV13|TRBJ2-7
CASSLKGGSYEQYF
TGTGCCAGCAGCTTAAAGGGAGGGAGCTACGAGCAGTACTTC
>many|NA|TRBV12-3/TRBV12-4|TRBJ1-5
CASSFGGYQPQHF
TGTGCCAGCAGTTTCGGGGGGTATCAGCCCCAGCATTTT
>NA|NA|TRBV20-1|TRBJ1-5
CSAQRGYQPQHF
TGCAGTGCTCAAAGGGGATATCAGCCCCAGCATTTT
>once|TRBD2|TRBV12-3/TRBV12-4|TRBJ2-3
CASSFTGGGADVEYF
TGTGCCAGCAGTTTTACGGGCGGGGGTGCAGATGTGGAGTATTTT
>NA|TRBD2|TRBV7-2|TRBJ2-7
CASSLTSGSRLNEQYF
TGTGCCAGCAGCTTGACTAGCGGCTCTAGACTTAATGAGCAGTACTTC
>NA|NA|TRBV2|TRBJ1-2
CASSTTYQARGGYTF
TGTGCCAGCAGTACGACTTATCAGGCCCGGGGCGGCTACACCTTC
>few|TRBD2|TRBV11-2|TRBJ2-4
CASSFLAGGTLAKNIQYF
TGTGCCAGCAGCTTTCTAGCGGGGGGTACCCTAGCCAAAAACATTCAGTACTTC
>NA|NA|TRBV7-9|TRBJ2-1
CASSFGQLSEQFF
TGTGCCAGCAGCTTTGGGCAATTAAGTGAGCAGTTCTTC
>NA|NA|TRBV2|TRBJ2-3
CASRGGRLHTDTQYF
TGTGCCAGCAGGGGGGGACGACTTCACACAGATACGCAGTATTTT
>NA|NA|TRBV12-3/TRBV12-4|TRBJ1-2
CASRERDGNYGYTF
TGTGCCAGCAGAGAACGGGACGGGAACTATGGCTACACCTTC
>NA|NA|TRBV21-1|TRBJ2-1
CATAKSLAGDNEQFF
TGTGCCACCGCCAAGTCCCTAGCGGGAGACAATGAGCAGTTCTTC
>few|NA|TRBV25-1|TRBJ2-5
CASSDDRGETQYF
TGTGCCAGCAGTGACGACCGAGGGGAGACCCAGTACTTC